The TCR beta chain described here comes from a study of T-cell memory formation after mild COVID-19. Study-level background: TCR clusters were mostly donor specific.

With V trimmed by 3 bases and J by 5 bases, 5 bases remained unmatched. There are 15 residues in the CDR3. Germline V gene data show CDR1 as SGHRS and CDR2 as YFSETQ. Note on this clonotype: The antigen remains unidentified.

TCRdb redid the calling of the 5' RACE reads with MiXCR, one entry per CDR3 protein. This table holds a few hundred thousand distinct CDR3 sequences, less than 9.5% found once. Broader study findings: Among CD4+ contracting clones, most were CM and EM, and CD8+ ones EMRA. CD4/CD8 balance held among clones contracting day 15 to 85, and later expanders leaned CD4+. Pre-infection memory harbored some responding clones, suggesting cross-reactive memory joined.

This sequence joins TRBV5-1 and TRBJ1-6; TRBD1 matches at 7 bases. The sample consisted of PBMCs or a T cell subset sorted from them (not recorded which). This clonotype was sampled from a man aged 18-30 years who had mild COVID-19 (a few samples of this study predate the infection). Cell type and time point are not known. CDR3 residues: CASSSSQGDNSPLHF. The CDR3 DNA sequence: TGCGCCAGCAGCTCAAGCCAGGGGGATAATTCACCCCTCCACTTT.